The present T cell receptor (beta chain) was sequenced within a study of blood T cell repertoires in COVID-19. Study background: Sources were T cells, B-cell-depleted T cells, or PBMCs; the material itself was cDNA or gDNA.

Germline assignment: CDR1 LGHDT and CDR2 YNNKEL (reference sequence). The CDR3 sequence is 18 residues long. V dropped 6 bases and J dropped 1; count of bases not matched to a gene: 9. Data came from immunoSEQ multiplex PCR; TCRdb stores just in-frame clones and leaves some out. The sample lists about 200,000 clones, approximately 90% occurring once. The sample consisted of peripheral blood. The source of this sequence is a human donor in a cohort sampled during active COVID-19. The V and J genes are TRBV3-1 (or the pseudogene TRBV3-2) and TRBJ2-6; 10 bases fit TRBD2. This CDR3 is CASRLAGGGGSGANVLTF. CDR3 coding DNA: TGTGCCAGCAGGTTAGCGGGAGGAGGAGGTTCTGGGGCCAACGTCCTGACTTTC.